The clone carrying this T cell receptor (beta chain) was detected only once. This sample is part of a study of T cells in Graves' hyperthyroidism and ophthalmopathy. This CDR3 is 15 amino acids long. The V end lost 1 base, the J end lost 8 bases, and 16 bases lay between the germline ends. Germline V gives CDR1 SGDLS, CDR2 YYNGEE. Amplified TCR beta CDR3 regions derived from RNA transcripts. HTBI primers were the set used in a first-round RT-PCR of the TCR CDR3. TCRdb ran MiXCR on the multiplex PCR reads and lists one entry per CDR3 protein. The data show approximately 740,000 distinct CDR3 sequences, less than 15% seen once. Patients were excluded because of uncontrolled infection, other autoimmune disease, pregnancy or lactation. Thyroid ultrasound, orbital computed tomography, clinical symptoms, and serum thyroxine and TRAb underpinned diagnoses.

Sequencing was performed on blood. This receptor was taken from a young woman with Graves' hyperthyroidism. This chain joins TRBV9 and TRBJ2-1; a possible D gene is TRBD2 (6 bases). The DNA of the CDR3 is TGTGCCAGCAGCGTATTCGGGAGAGTCTCTGATGAGCAGTTCTTC. Translating gives CASSVFGRVSDEQFF.